Following are 13 T cell receptor beta chains from one sample sequenced in a study of CD8 T cells in ankylosing spondylitis. Using its own MiXCR run on the 5' RACE reads, TCRdb lists one record per CDR3 protein. The sample includes about 27,000 distinct CDR3 sequences, roughly 7.9% seen only once; the top ten take almost 30%. The specimen was blood. The receptors were sampled from a male donor with ankylosing spondylitis or in good health (not recorded which).

This rearrangement joins TRBV6-5 to TRBJ2-3; the D gene is possibly TRBD1 (6 bases). CDR3 length: 15 amino acids. The V and J ends lost 0 bases and 4 bases respectively, with 11 bases between them. Germline CDR1 reads MNHEY; CDR2 reads SVGAGI. The CDR3 sequence: CASSYSRGGSDTQYF. The CDR3, as DNA: TGTGCCAGCAGTTACTCGAGAGGGGGTTCAGATACGCAGTATTTT.

This clonotype was found a few times. The chain is built from TRBV24-1 and TRBJ2-5; 7 bases are shared with TRBD1. Germline trimming cut 3 bases from V and 2 bases from J; bases unmatched to any gene: 11. Germline assignment: CDR1 KGHDR and CDR2 SFDVKD. The CDR3 sequence is 17 residues long. CDR3 coding DNA: TGTGCCACCAGTGATACGTATAGGGACAGCTCTCAAGAGACCCAGTACTTC. It yields the protein CATSDTYRDSSQETQYF.

Ten or more counts support this clonotype. The chain carries TRBV7-6 and TRBJ2-5; D is uncertain. Germline lookup yields CDR1 SGHVS and CDR2 FNYEAQ. The CDR3 sequence is 12 residues long. V gave up 2 bases and J gave up 0 bases, with 1 base separating them. CDR3 residues: CASSLNQETQYF. Here the CDR3 DNA reads TGTGCCAGCAGCTTAAACCAAGAGACCCAGTACTTC.

This clonotype was counted at least ten times. The chain combines TRBV7-8 with TRBJ2-3, with 13 bases identical to TRBD2. Germline CDR1 and CDR2: SGHVS and FQNEAQ. CDR3 length equals 16 residues. V dropped 5 bases and J dropped 2; count of bases not matched to a gene: 4. The CDR3 sequence: CASSATSGGFTDTQYF. The CDR3 coding sequence is TGTGCCAGCAGCGCGACTAGCGGGGGGTTCACAGATACGCAGTATTTT.

The chain carries TRBV28 and TRBJ1-1, with TRBD1 matching 8 bases. The CDR3 is made up of 14 amino acids. V gave up 4 bases and J gave up 8 bases; unmatched junction bases: 9. Germline-derived CDR1 and CDR2 are MDHEN and SYDVKM. The chain's CDR3 is CASSWTGRTPEAFF. The CDR3, as DNA: TGTGCCAGCAGTTGGACAGGGAGAACCCCAGAAGCTTTCTTT.

This clonotype was counted many times. V and J are TRBV16 and TRBJ2-7; TRBD2 agrees at 7 bases. This CDR3 contains 13 residues. The V gene end was trimmed by 2 bases and the J gene end by 9 bases; junction bases not matched to a gene: 7. Germline values: CDR1 KGHSY, CDR2 FQNENV. CDR3 nucleotides: TGTGCCAGCAGCCAAGAGGTGGTAGCGGGGCAGTACTTC. Translated: CASSQEVVAGQYF.

Worth noting for this clonotype: The DNA is left out, because the CDR3 cannot be placed on it with certainty; the CDR3 is given as TCRdb lists it. The chain joins TRBV7-5 to TRBJ2-4; the D call in the table, TRBD1, was not verified against the DNA. TRBV7-5 is described as a pseudogene. The CDR3 length equals 21 residues, ends included. CDR3 residues: CISVSEAFKDQPQGAKNIQYF.

This clonotype was seen at least ten times. The gene calls are TRBV6-6 and TRBJ1-6; D is unclear. Germline V lookup: CDR1 MNHNY, CDR2 SVGAGI (reference sequence). Trimming removed 2 bases at V and 1 base at J, with 6 bases between. The CDR3 sequence is 15 residues long. This CDR3 reads CASSYGQSYNSPLHF. CDR3 DNA sequence: TGTGCCAGCAGTTACGGGCAGTCCTATAATTCACCCCTCCACTTT.

The sample holds a few counts of this clonotype. This chain connects TRBV12-3 or TRBV12-4 to TRBJ2-7; 14 positions match TRBD2. J lost 5 bases, V lost 3 bases, and 3 bases had no gene match. CDR3 length: 15 amino acids. The CDR3 DNA follows: TGTGCCAGCAGTTTTCGGACTAGCGGGAGGCACGAGCAGTACTTC. Its protein is CASSFRTSGRHEQYF.

CDR3 protein: CSARGAGGNEQFF. In DNA, the CDR3 is TGCAGCGCCCGGGGGGCAGGGGGCAATGAGCAGTTCTTC. The genes are TRBV29-1 and TRBJ2-1; perhaps D is TRBD1 or TRBD2 (7 bases each). Trimming pared 7 bases from V and 6 bases from J, leaving 16 bases between. This CDR3 spans 13 amino acids. The germline V gene encodes CDR1 SQVTM and CDR2 ANQGSEA.

The table lists this clonotype with a few counts. The rearrangement joins TRBV27 to TRBJ2-3; the D gene could be TRBD1 or TRBD2 (6 bases each). This CDR3 has 16 amino acids. Germline V gene data show CDR1 as MNHEY and CDR2 as SMNVEV (reference sequence). Trimming took off 10 bases at V and 4 bases at J, with 24 bases between the two ends. For the CDR3, the DNA is TGTGCCATCAGGGGCTTCGGGGGCCTCCGATCAGATACGCAGTATTTT. Protein sequence: CAIRGFGGLRSDTQYF.

This clonotype has only a few counts. This chain uses TRBV28 with TRBJ2-4; 9 bases map to TRBD1. J lost 3 bases, V lost 6 bases, and 9 bases had no gene match. The CDR3 extends over 16 amino acids. Germline CDR1 MDHEN, CDR2 SYDVKM. CDR3 protein: CASRNRGLLGKNIQYF. The DNA for the CDR3 is TGTGCCAGCAGGAACAGGGGGCTATTAGGCAAAAACATTCAGTACTTC.

In this sample, this clonotype turned up many times. The rearrangement joins TRBV20-1 to TRBJ2-1; the D is unclear. Trimming stripped 0 bases from V and 4 bases from J, with 10 bases between. Germline V gene sequence: CDR1 DFQATT, CDR2 SNEGSKA (reference sequence). The CDR3 length is 14 residues. For the CDR3, the DNA is TGCAGTGCTAGAGATCCGCGGCATTACAATGAGCAGTTCTTC. This gives the protein CSARDPRHYNEQFF.